Below, one TCR beta chain is given with its context. The data derive from a study of cytomegalovirus exposure and HLA in healthy donors. Germline lookup yields CDR1 SGHRS and CDR2 YFSETQ. V lost 4 bases to trimming and J lost 6 bases; unmatched junction nucleotides: 5. This CDR3 spans 13 amino acids. Use of 60 Vbeta and 13 Jbeta primers characterized the PCR. Using immunoSEQ multiplex PCR, the repertoire was profiled, and TCRdb retains in-frame clones only, with some absent. The table has about 180,000 clones, 76% seen once. This receptor was taken from a man between 18 and 29 years old in good health and CMV-seronegative. The chain combines TRBV5-1 with TRBJ1-1; the match to TRBD1 covers 8 bases. Sequencing input: PBMCs. The CDR3 DNA sequence: TGCGCCAGCAGCCGAGGGACAGGTGCTGAAGCTTTCTTT. Translation gives CASSRGTGAEAFF.